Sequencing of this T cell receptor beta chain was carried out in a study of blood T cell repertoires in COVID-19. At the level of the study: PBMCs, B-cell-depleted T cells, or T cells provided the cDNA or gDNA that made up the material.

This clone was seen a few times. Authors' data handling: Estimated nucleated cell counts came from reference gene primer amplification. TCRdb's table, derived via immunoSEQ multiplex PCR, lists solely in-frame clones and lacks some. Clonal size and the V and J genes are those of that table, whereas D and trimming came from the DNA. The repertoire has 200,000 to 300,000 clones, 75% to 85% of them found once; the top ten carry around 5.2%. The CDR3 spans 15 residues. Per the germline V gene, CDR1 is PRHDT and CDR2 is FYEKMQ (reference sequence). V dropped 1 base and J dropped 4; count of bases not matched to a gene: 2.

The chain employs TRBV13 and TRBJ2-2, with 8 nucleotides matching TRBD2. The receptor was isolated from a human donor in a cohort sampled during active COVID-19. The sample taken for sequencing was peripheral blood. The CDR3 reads CASSLVSGVTGELFF. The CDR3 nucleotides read TGTGCCAGCAGCTTAGTTAGCGGGGTCACCGGGGAGCTGTTTTTT.